These 18 T cell receptor beta chains were all obtained from the same sample, sequenced in a study of EBV T-cell therapy then PD-1 blockade in nasopharyngeal carcinoma. Stated treatment: AdE1-LMPpoly-expanded autologous EBV-specific T-cell therapy followed by anti-PD-1 nivolumab. TCRdb's table, derived via immunoSEQ multiplex PCR, lists solely in-frame clones and lacks some. The table has approximately 21,000 clones, about 80% seen once. What these receptors recognize is not known. Specimen: CD8+ T cells from blood, collected at day 61 from a patient whose treatment included autologous EBV-specific T cells and nivolumab. These TCRs come from a man aged 40-49 years with nasopharyngeal carcinoma.

This rearrangement joins TRBV7-9 to TRBJ1-4; D unresolved. Trimming left V 2 bases short and J 4 bases short, with 8 bases between. Germline V gives CDR1 SEHNR, CDR2 FQNEAQ (reference sequence). This CDR3 has 14 residues. The DNA for the CDR3 is TGTGCCAGCAGCTTACCTACAGATAATGAAAAACTGTTTTTT. Residues: CASSLPTDNEKLFF.

Turning to this clone: The identical CDR3 is also encoded by other nucleotide sequences in the sample. The chain joins TRBV6-5 to TRBJ2-7, with D possibly being TRBD1 (6 bases). The V gene's germline CDR1 is MNHEY and CDR2 SVGAGI. This CDR3 is built from 12 residues. Trimming shortened V by 3 bases and J by 6 bases, and 9 bases separated the two germline ends. The CDR3 nucleotides are TGTGCCAGCAGTTATGTAGGGGGCGAGCAGTACTTC. Protein sequence: CASSYVGGEQYF.

The genes are TRBV27 and TRBJ2-2, with a weak D call TRBD1 (5 bases). The CDR3 runs 13 residues. V was trimmed by 3 bases and J by 7 bases, leaving 9 bases between them. Germline V gene lookup returns CDR1 MNHEY and CDR2 SMNVEV (reference sequence). CDR3 sequence reads: CASSFQGHGELFF. The CDR3 coding sequence is TGTGCCAGCAGTTTCCAGGGTCACGGGGAGCTGTTTTTT.

The chain carries TRBV6-2 or TRBV6-3 and TRBJ2-1, with TRBD2 identical over 8 bases. Germline V gives CDR1 MNHEY, CDR2 SVGEGT. J was trimmed by 5 bases and V by 1 base; bases with no gene match: 1. The CDR3 is 14 amino acids. CDR3 loop: CASSYLRGDNEQFF. DNA of the CDR3: TGTGCCAGCAGTTACTTGCGGGGGGACAATGAGCAGTTCTTC.

This chain joins TRBV7-3 and TRBJ2-5; 7 bases match TRBD1. From germline, CDR1 is SGHTA and CDR2 FQGTGA. V dropped 4 bases and J dropped 5; count of bases not matched to a gene: 7. This CDR3 spans 14 amino acids. CDR3 in DNA: TGTGCCAGCAGCTCGGGACAGTTCCAGGAGACCCAGTACTTC. Translated, it gives CASSSGQFQETQYF.

The chain uses TRBV7-2 and TRBJ2-7; TRBD2 agrees at 7 bases. CDR3 size: 14 residues. In germline, CDR1 is SGHTA, CDR2 FQGNSA. V gave up 5 bases and J gave up 2 bases; unmatched junction bases: 6. The CDR3 nucleotides are TGTGCCAGCAGCCCCGGGGGGTTAACCTACGAGCAGTACTTC. It codes for CASSPGGLTYEQYF.

This rearrangement joins TRBV7-9 to TRBJ2-7, with D tentatively TRBD2 (6 bases). This CDR3 region has 15 residues. The V gene's germline CDR1 is SEHNR and CDR2 FQNEAQ (reference sequence). The V end was cut by 5 bases, the J end by 4 bases, with 18 bases between. CDR3 coding DNA: TGTGCCAGCAGCCCAACTAGCCCGGGATTTTACGAGCAGTACTTC. This translates into CASSPTSPGFYEQYF.

J is TRBJ2-7 and V is TRBV11-2, with D unresolved. The CDR3 covers 15 residues. V shed 1 base and J shed 4 bases, with 14 bases lying between them. Germline lookup yields CDR1 SGHAT and CDR2 FQNNGV. The CDR3 DNA reads TGTGCCAGCAGCTTAGTTGCCGAGGTCCGATACGAGCAGTACTTC. Translated: CASSLVAEVRYEQYF.

CDR3 residues: CASSLYGRDGYTF. The CDR3 nucleotides are TGTGCCAGCAGCTTGTACGGTAGGGATGGCTACACCTTC. The V call is TRBV5-4, the J call TRBJ1-2; no firm D call. The CDR3 is made up of 13 amino acids. Germline V gene sequence: CDR1 SGHNT, CDR2 YYREEE (reference sequence). Deletions cut 1 base from V and 6 bases from J, with 10 bases between. Filled out from reference TRBV5-4 and TRBJ1-2, the complete variable domain reads ETGVTQSPTHLIKTRGQQVTLRCSSQSGHNTVSWYQQALGQGPQFIFQYYREEENGRGNFPPRFSGLQFPNYSSELNVNALELDDSALYLCASSLYGRDGYTFGSGTRLTVV.

This clone appeared a single time. This sequence joins TRBV6-4 and TRBJ2-3; 7 positions agree with TRBD1. The CDR3 length is 15 residues. Germline loops: CDR1 MRHNA, CDR2 SNTAGT. J gave up 2 bases and V 2 bases, and 4 bases lay outside the gene matches. The CDR3 region has the DNA TGTGCCAGCAGTGACGGGACAGCCTCCACAGATACGCAGTATTTT. Protein product: CASSDGTASTDTQYF.

This clone was picked up one time. The chain has TRBV6-2 or TRBV6-3 and TRBJ1-2; no definite D call. Germline V CDR1 and CDR2: MNHEY, SVGEGT. The CDR3 covers 14 residues. Trimming took 3 bases from V and 6 from J, leaving 14 bases between them. CDR3 region: CASSYIRWTDGYTF. The DNA of the CDR3 is TGTGCCAGCAGTTATATTCGTTGGACGGATGGCTACACCTTC.

The genes are TRBV9 and TRBJ2-2; D remains ambiguous. The V and J ends lost 0 bases and 7 bases respectively, with 13 bases between them. Per the germline V gene, CDR1 is SGDLS and CDR2 is YYNGEE. The CDR3 length is 15 residues. CDR3 in amino acids: CASSVEGRTGGELFF. The CDR3 DNA is TGTGCCAGCAGCGTAGAAGGCAGGACGGGCGGGGAGCTGTTTTTT.

CDR3 protein: CSASLGTSGSTYEQYF. DNA for the CDR3: TGCAGTGCAAGTCTGGGGACTAGCGGGTCAACCTACGAGCAGTACTTC. The chain has TRBV20-1 and TRBJ2-7; TRBD2 agrees at 12 bases. This CDR3 has 16 amino acids. The germline V gene has CDR1 DFQATT and CDR2 SNEGSKA (reference sequence). The V segment lost 6 bases and the J segment 2 bases; nucleotides outside the gene matches: 11.

The chain employs TRBV2 and TRBJ2-2; a possible D gene is TRBD1 (6 bases). The germline CDR1 and CDR2 sequences are SNHLY and FYNNEI. The ends were cut back, 4 bases at V and 0 bases at J, with 9 bases in the middle. The CDR3 spans 15 residues. The CDR3 DNA reads as TGTGCCAGCAGTGGACAGGCTACGAACACCGGGGAGCTGTTTTTT. It translates to CASSGQATNTGELFF.

The chain joins TRBV24-1 to TRBJ2-3; TRBD1 is a possible D gene (5 bases). V was clipped by 1 base and J by 5 bases, with 9 bases between them. The CDR3 extends over 14 amino acids. Germline values: CDR1 KGHDR, CDR2 SFDVKD. This chain's CDR3 is CATSDFGAVDTQYF. The CDR3 region has the DNA TGTGCCACCAGTGATTTTGGGGCGGTAGATACGCAGTATTTT.

Only a few counts were recorded for this clone. This chain links TRBV6-2 or TRBV6-3 with TRBJ1-1; no firm D call. Trimming stripped 0 bases from V and 10 bases from J, with 15 bases between. This CDR3 region has 14 residues. The germline V gene encodes CDR1 MNHEY and CDR2 SVGEGT. In DNA form, the CDR3 reads TGTGCCAGCAGTTACTCGTCGGAAGATGGGAGAGCTTTCTTT. Translated: CASSYSSEDGRAFF.

The chain carries TRBV4-1 and TRBJ2-1; the D is unclear. There are 12 residues in the CDR3. From germline, CDR1 is MGHRA and CDR2 YSYEKL. Trimming removed 3 bases at V and 2 bases at J, with 2 bases between. The CDR3 nucleotides are TGCGCCAGCAGCCACACCTACAATGAGCAGTTCTTC. This translates into CASSHTYNEQFF.

This chain connects TRBV7-9 to TRBJ1-1, with TRBD1 matching 11 bases. Germline V gives CDR1 SEHNR, CDR2 FQNEAQ (reference sequence). V shed 5 bases and J 4 bases; nucleotides not matched to a gene: 6. The CDR3 spans 15 residues. The DNA for the CDR3 is TGTGCCAGCAGCCTCGGACAGGGGGCTAGCACTGAAGCTTTCTTT. Translating it yields CASSLGQGASTEAFF.